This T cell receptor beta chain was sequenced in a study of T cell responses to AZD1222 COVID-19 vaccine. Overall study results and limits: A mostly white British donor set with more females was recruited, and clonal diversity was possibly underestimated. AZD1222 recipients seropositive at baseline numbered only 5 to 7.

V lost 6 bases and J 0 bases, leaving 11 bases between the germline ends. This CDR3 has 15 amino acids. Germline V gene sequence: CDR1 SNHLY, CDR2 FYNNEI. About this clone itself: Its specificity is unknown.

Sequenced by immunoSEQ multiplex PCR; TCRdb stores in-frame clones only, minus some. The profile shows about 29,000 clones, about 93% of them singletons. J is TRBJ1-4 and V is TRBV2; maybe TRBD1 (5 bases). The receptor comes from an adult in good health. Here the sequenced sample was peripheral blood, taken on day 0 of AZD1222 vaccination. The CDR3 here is CASSRDSPTNEKLFF. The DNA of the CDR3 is TGTGCCAGCAGCAGAGACAGTCCAACTAATGAAAAACTGTTTTTT.